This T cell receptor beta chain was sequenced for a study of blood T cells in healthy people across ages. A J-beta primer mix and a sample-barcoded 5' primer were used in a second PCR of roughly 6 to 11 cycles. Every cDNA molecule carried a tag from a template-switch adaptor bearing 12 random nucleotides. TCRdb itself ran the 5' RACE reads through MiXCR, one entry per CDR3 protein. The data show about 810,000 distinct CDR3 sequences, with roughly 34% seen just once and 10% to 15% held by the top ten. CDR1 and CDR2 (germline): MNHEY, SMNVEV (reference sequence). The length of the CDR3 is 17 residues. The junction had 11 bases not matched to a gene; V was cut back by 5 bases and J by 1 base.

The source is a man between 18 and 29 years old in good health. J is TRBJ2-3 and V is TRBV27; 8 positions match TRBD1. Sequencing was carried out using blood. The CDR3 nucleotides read TGTGCCAGCAGTAAAACGACAGGGGACTTAGGCACAGATACGCAGTATTTT. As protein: CASSKTTGDLGTDTQYF.